This TCR beta chain was sequenced in a study of regulatory and conventional T cells in RAG deficiency. Points from the study as a whole: Omenn syndrome and CID/AS patients had around 100-fold fewer unique Treg TCR beta sequences, versus about 10-fold elsewhere. Shorter CDR3s in all patient subsets; >90% Treg-Tconv overlap in Omenn.

Only in-frame clones appear in the TCRdb table, and some are missing; sequencing was by immunoSEQ multiplex PCR. The sample records about 19,000 clones, 87% being singletons. Trimming left V 6 bases short and J 0 bases short, with 12 bases between. Germline assignment: CDR1 SNHLY and CDR2 FYNNEI. The CDR3 sequence is 15 residues long. Genomic DNA came from blood regulatory T cells gated CD4+ CD25-high CD127-low. Notes on this clone: Its antigen is unknown.

The sample was also reused in another study, on regulatory T cells. That study reports: The PCR used 52 TRBV and 13 TRBJ primers. Patient repertoires had restricted TRB V-J pairs and skewed V and J usage, most in Tregs.

The V call is TRBV2, the J call TRBJ1-5; D might be TRBD1 (6 bases). The sequence came from a human donor in good health. The sequenced sample was Tregs sorted from blood. DNA for the CDR3: TGTGCCAGCAGCAGGGGAGAATATAGCAATCAGCCCCAGCATTTT. It specifies CASSRGEYSNQPQHF.